The 8 T cell receptor beta chains reported below all come from one sample, sequenced in a study of blood T cells in healthy people across ages. Sample-barcoded 5' priming and a J-beta primer mix drove a second PCR of roughly 7 to 11 cycles. Each CDR3 protein gets one entry after TCRdb re-called the 5' RACE reads with MiXCR. The sample shows 550,000 to 700,000 distinct CDR3 sequences, approximately 30% of them seen only once. Sequenced: blood. All receptors derive from a woman in her seventies in good health.

This clonotype has just a few counts. This chain links TRBV15 with TRBJ2-7; D is tentatively TRBD1 or TRBD2 (5 bases each). This CDR3 comprises 15 residues. Per the germline V gene, CDR1 is LNHNV and CDR2 is YYDKDF (reference sequence). Trimming pared 1 base from V and 3 bases from J, leaving 13 bases between. CDR3 coding DNA: TGTGCCACCAGCAGAGGAGGGACGTGGAGCTACGAGCAGTACTTC. It translates to CATSRGGTWSYEQYF. Based on the CDR3 plus reference TRBV15 and TRBJ2-7, the full variable domain is DAMVIQNPRYQVTQFGKPVTLSCSQTLNHNVMYWYQQKSSQAPKLLFHYYDKDFNNEADTPDNFQSRRPNTSFCFLDIRSPGLGDTAMYLCATSRGGTWSYEQYFGPGTRLTVT.

The chain links TRBV20-1 to TRBJ2-5; 12 positions agree with TRBD2. Gene TRBJ2-1 matches the end of the DNA better, so the J call may be wrong. Per germline, CDR1 DFQATT and CDR2 SNEGSKA (reference sequence). CDR3 length equals 16 residues. CDR3 nucleotide sequence: TGCAGTATTTCTAGCGGGGGGGCGGGGGGATACAATGAGCAGTTCTTC. Its protein is CSISSGGAGGYNEQFF.

V is TRBV5-8 and J is TRBJ1-3; D gene ambiguous. The V end lost 5 bases, the J end lost 0 bases, and 12 bases lay between the germline ends. Germline V gene lookup returns CDR1 SGHTS and CDR2 YDEGEE. The CDR3 is 15 amino acids. The CDR3 DNA sequence: TGTGCCAGCAGTTTATACCTTGCCTCTGGAAACACCATATATTTT. This codes for CASSLYLASGNTIYF. The whole variable domain, filled in from reference TRBV5-8 and TRBJ1-3, reads EAGVTQSPTHLIKTRGQQATLRCSPISGHTSVYWYQQALGLGLQFLLWYDEGEERNRGNFPPRFSGRQFPNYSSELNVNALELEDSALYLCASSLYLASGNTIYFGEGSWLTVV.

This clonotype was observed a handful of times. The chain joins TRBV4-2 to TRBJ1-1, with no clear D. The germline V and J ends were trimmed by 4 bases and 1 base, with 13 bases remaining between them. The germline gives CDR1 LGHNA, CDR2 YNFKEQ. This CDR3 has 15 amino acids. The DNA for the CDR3 is TGTGCCAGCAGCCTAACACCGGGAGGGAACACTGAAGCTTTCTTT. It encodes CASSLTPGGNTEAFF.

This clonotype was seen only a few times. The V call is TRBV12-3 or TRBV12-4, the J call TRBJ1-2; TRBD1 is a possible D gene (5 bases). The CDR3 covers 15 residues. Trimming stripped 0 bases from V and 5 bases from J, with 13 bases between. CDR3 loop: CASSLAGREGYGYTF. CDR3 DNA: TGTGCCAGCAGTTTAGCTGGCAGGGAAGGGTATGGCTACACCTTC.

This clonotype was observed a handful of times. The gene calls are TRBV12-5 and TRBJ2-5, with D hard to call. This CDR3 contains 12 residues. With 5 bases removed from V and 3 bases from J, the gap between germline ends came to 7 bases. Germline values: CDR1 LGHNT, CDR2 FRNRAP. CDR3 residues: CASGGRKETQYF. DNA of the CDR3: TGTGCTAGTGGTGGTAGAAAAGAGACCCAGTACTTC.

The chain recombines TRBV7-2 with TRBJ2-3; 11 bases fit TRBD2. This CDR3 spans 15 amino acids. Unmatched junction bases numbered 5, after V lost 4 bases and J lost 5 bases. Germline CDR1 SGHTA, CDR2 FQGNSA. The CDR3 region is CASSSLLAGGDTQYF. The CDR3 DNA reads TGTGCCAGCAGCTCCCTCCTAGCGGGGGGAGATACGCAGTATTTT.

The chain couples TRBV9 to TRBJ1-2; the match to TRBD1 covers 8 bases. Trimming took 1 base from V and 1 from J; bases not matched to a gene: 3. The germline CDR1 and CDR2 sequences are SGDLS and YYNGEE. The CDR3 consists of 15 residues. This chain's CDR3 is CASSVQDRVNYGYTF. Here the CDR3 DNA reads TGTGCCAGCAGCGTACAGGACAGGGTTAACTATGGCTACACCTTC.